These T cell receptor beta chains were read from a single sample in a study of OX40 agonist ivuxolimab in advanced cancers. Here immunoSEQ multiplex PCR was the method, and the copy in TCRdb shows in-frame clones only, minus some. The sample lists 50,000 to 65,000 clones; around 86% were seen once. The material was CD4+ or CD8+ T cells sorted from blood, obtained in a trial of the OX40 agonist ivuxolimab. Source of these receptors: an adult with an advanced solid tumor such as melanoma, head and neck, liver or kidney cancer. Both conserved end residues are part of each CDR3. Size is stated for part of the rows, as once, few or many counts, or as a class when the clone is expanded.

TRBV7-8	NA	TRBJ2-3	CASSPGTDTQYF
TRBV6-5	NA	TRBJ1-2	CASRAPGSGYTF
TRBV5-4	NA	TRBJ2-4	CASSVQQDLKNIQYF
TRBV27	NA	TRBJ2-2	CASSLSSEGGGELFF
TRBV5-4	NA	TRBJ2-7	CASSYSNSGSSYEQYF
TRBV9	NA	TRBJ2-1	CASSLTGGGSYNEQFF
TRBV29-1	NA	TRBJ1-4	CSAGNEKLFF
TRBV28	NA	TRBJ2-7	CASNSEAPYEQYF
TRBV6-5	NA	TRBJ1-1	CASSAEGVGRTFF
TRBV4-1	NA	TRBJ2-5	CASSQRQGETQYF
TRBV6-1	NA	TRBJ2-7	CASSTRGLGYEQYF
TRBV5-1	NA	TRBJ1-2	CASSLDTTNYGYTF
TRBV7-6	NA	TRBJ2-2	CASSPRDLSRELFF
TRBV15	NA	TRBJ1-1	CATSPLLGQIYTEAFF
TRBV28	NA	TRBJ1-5	CASSPQTAPGWPQHF
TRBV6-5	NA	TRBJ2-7	CASSTSRGYYEQYF
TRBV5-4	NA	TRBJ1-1	CASSPDRTTEAFF
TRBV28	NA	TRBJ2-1	CATSVIPYNEQFF
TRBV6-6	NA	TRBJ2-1	CASSYGGRNEQFF
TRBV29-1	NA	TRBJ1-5	CSVAENRGNQPQHF
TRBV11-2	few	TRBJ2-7	CASSLDRAGEQYF
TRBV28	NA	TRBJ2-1	CASSYAGEGSYNEQFF
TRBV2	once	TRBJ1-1	CASSELSDRGTEAFF
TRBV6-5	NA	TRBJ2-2	CASSYPIGLDTGELFF
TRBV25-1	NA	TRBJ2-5	CASSELGTETQYF
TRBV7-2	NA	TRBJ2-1	CASSHSGGKQFF
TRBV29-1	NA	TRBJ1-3	CSVVQGSGNTIYF
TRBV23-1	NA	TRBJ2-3	CANAENLALFCADTQYF
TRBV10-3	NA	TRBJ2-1	CASQLAGGSSYNEQFF
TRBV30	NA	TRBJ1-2	CAWSVRRTSNYGYTF
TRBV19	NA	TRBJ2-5	CASSIQGGIETQYF
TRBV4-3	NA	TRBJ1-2	CASSQEADPSYGYTF
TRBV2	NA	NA	CASSAWHNNYEQYF
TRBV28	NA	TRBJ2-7	CASSYRRDYEQYF
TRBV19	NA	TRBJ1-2	CASSMRGFHGYTF
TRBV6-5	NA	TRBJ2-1	CASSSSAVLYNEQFF
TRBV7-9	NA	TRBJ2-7	CASSPDMTYEQYF
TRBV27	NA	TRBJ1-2	CASSLSPVYGYTF
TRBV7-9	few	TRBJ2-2	CASSLPRLAGVWELFF
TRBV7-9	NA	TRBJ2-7	CASSLQGGLMTKQYF
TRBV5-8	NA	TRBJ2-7	CASSLRAYEQYF
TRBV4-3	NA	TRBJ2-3	CASSQGPSGRAEDTQYF
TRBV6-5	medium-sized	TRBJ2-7	CASTAGTGVYEQYF
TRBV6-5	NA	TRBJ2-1	CASSPGRSEQFF
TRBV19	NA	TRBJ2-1	CASSSGQVRSYNEQFF
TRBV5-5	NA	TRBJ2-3	CASSLRRDRTDTQYF
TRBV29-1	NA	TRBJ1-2	CSVAGGRGNYGYTF
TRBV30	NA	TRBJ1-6	CAWSSLSGQGNSPLHF
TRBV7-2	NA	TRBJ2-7	CASSLPRRFEQYF
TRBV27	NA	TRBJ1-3	CASSPGQTSGNTIYF
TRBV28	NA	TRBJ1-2	CASSFLLRNLGGYTF
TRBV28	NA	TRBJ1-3	CASSLKLGGVGGNTIYF